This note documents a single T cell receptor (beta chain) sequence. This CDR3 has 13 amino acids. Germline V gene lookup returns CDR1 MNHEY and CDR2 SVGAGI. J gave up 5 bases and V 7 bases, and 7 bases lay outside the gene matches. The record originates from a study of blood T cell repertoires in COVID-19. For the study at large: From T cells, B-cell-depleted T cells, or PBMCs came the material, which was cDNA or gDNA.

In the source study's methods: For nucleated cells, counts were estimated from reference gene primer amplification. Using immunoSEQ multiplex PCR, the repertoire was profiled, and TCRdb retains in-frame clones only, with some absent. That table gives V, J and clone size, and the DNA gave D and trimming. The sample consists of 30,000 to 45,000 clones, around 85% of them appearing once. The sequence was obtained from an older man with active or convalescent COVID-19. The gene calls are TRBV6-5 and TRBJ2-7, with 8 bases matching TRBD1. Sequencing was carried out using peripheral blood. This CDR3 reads CASTLQGVNEQYF. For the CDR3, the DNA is TGTGCCAGCACTCTACAGGGGGTCAACGAGCAGTACTTC.